This T cell receptor (beta chain) is drawn from a study of early T cells in non-severe SARS-CoV-2 infection. This clonotype was seen ten or more times. Using its own MiXCR run on the 5' RACE reads, TCRdb lists one record per CDR3 protein. Here the sample spans approximately 56,000 distinct CDR3 sequences, 9% to 9.5% being singletons. This CDR3 is built from 12 residues. Trimming took off 1 base at V and 4 bases at J, with 2 bases between the two ends. CDR1 and CDR2 (germline): SGHTA, FQGNSA. The sequence was collected from an adult who was a healthcare worker with PCR-confirmed SARS-CoV-2 infection or an uninfected control (not recorded which). The chain links TRBV7-2 to TRBJ2-1; D remains unclear. Sequencing was performed on whole blood. CDR3 protein: CASSLGYNEQFF. DNA for the CDR3: TGTGCCAGCAGCTTAGGGTACAATGAGCAGTTCTTC. Full variable domain (missing parts from reference TRBV7-2 and TRBJ2-1): GAGVSQSPSNKVTEKGKDVELRCDPISGHTALYWYRQSLGQGLEFLIYFQGNSAPDKSGLPSDRFSAERTGGSVSTLTIQRTQQEDSAVYLCASSLGYNEQFFGPGTRLTVL.